Listed here are 9 T cell receptor beta chains from one sample, sequenced in a study of Graves' ophthalmopathy and Graves' hyperthyroidism. The authors amplified TCR beta CDR3 regions from RNA transcripts. The authors performed first-round RT-PCR with HTBI primers and then a second-round multiplex PCR. TCRdb called the multiplex PCR reads again in MiXCR, with one record for every CDR3 protein. The sample has some 360,000 distinct CDR3 sequences, approximately 18% seen once. Sequenced sample: peripheral blood. The receptors derive from an adult woman with stable Graves' hyperthyroidism.

The rearrangement uses TRBV30 and TRBJ2-2; 7 bases match TRBD1. CDR1 is GTSNPN and CDR2 is SVGIG in the germline V gene (reference sequence). The CDR3 consists of 13 residues. V dropped 2 bases and J dropped 6; count of bases not matched to a gene: 3. CDR3 sequence: CAWSTGDAGELFF. The CDR3 DNA sequence: TGTGCCTGGAGTACAGGGGATGCCGGGGAGCTGTTTTTT.

The CDR3: CASSLDAAGGETQYF. The CDR3 DNA sequence: TGTGCCAGCAGCTTAGACGCGGCGGGAGGGGAGACCCAGTACTTC. The gene calls are TRBV11-2 and TRBJ2-5, with 9 bases that match TRBD2. The CDR3 consists of 15 residues. V dropped 0 bases and J dropped 5; count of bases not matched to a gene: 4. Germline lookup yields CDR1 SGHAT and CDR2 FQNNGV.

This clonotype was detected many times. V gene TRBV28 combines with J gene TRBJ1-6; no reliable D call. V was pared by 3 bases and J by 12 bases, with 12 bases between. Looked up from germline, CDR1 is MDHEN and CDR2 is SYDVKM. The CDR3 covers 13 residues. In DNA form, the CDR3 reads TGTGCCAGCAGTTTCGTCAGAAATCTACCCCTCCACTTT. Protein: CASSFVRNLPLHF.

Concerning this clonotype itself: A much larger clone lies a single base off, so this may be a read error. The genes are TRBV29-1 and TRBJ2-4; 10 bases match TRBD1. The CDR3 runs to 13 residues. From germline, CDR1 is SQVTM and CDR2 ANQGSEA. CDR3 sequence: CSVDWTGGNIKYF. The CDR3 nucleotides are TGCAGCGTTGATTGGACAGGGGGAAACATTAAGTACTTC.

The table lists this clonotype with a few counts. The chain couples TRBV19 to TRBJ2-5; possibly TRBD2 for D (6 bases). Germline V gives CDR1 LNHDA, CDR2 SQIVND (reference sequence). There are 16 residues in the CDR3. Trimming took 5 bases from V and 3 from J, leaving 19 bases between them. The CDR3 reads CASSLPSGTVEETQYF. CDR3 in DNA: TGTGCCAGTAGTCTTCCCTCTGGGACTGTTGAAGAGACCCAGTACTTC.

This clonotype turned up a few times. The chain uses TRBV29-1 and TRBJ2-2; TRBD2 matches at 8 bases. CDR3 length equals 13 residues. The germline V gene has CDR1 SQVTM and CDR2 ANQGSEA. V gave up 3 bases and J gave up 6 bases; unmatched junction bases: 3. Here the CDR3 reads CSVDRGGAGELFF. CDR3 coding DNA: TGCAGCGTTGATCGGGGGGGAGCCGGGGAGCTGTTTTTT.

This clonotype occurred a few times. The J gene is TRBJ2-3, the V gene TRBV6-1; D may be TRBD2 (6 bases). V was trimmed by 6 bases and J by 2 bases, leaving 12 bases between them. CDR1 and CDR2 (germline): MNHNS, SASEGT. This CDR3 has 14 amino acids. This CDR3 is CASSRGGNTDTQYF. DNA of the CDR3: TGTGCCAGCAGCCGTGGGGGGAACACAGATACGCAGTATTTT.

The chain combines TRBV15 with TRBJ2-3; tentatively, D is TRBD2 (6 bases). This CDR3 contains 13 residues. CDR1 is LNHNV, CDR2 YYDKDF, per germline (reference sequence). V gave up 3 bases and J gave up 14 bases, with 18 bases separating them. The CDR3 here is CATSSGGVEALYF. CDR3 in DNA: TGTGCCACCAGCAGCGGGGGAGTGGAGGCCTTGTATTTT.

On this clonotype: This could be a read error, since a much larger clone is one nucleotide away. The chain has TRBV6-2 or TRBV6-3 and TRBJ2-2; the D gene is possibly TRBD2 (5 bases). The germline gives CDR1 MNHEY, CDR2 SVGEGT. CDR3 length equals 14 residues. The chain's CDR3 is CASSYLRDSGELCF. The CDR3 coding sequence is TGTGCCAGCAGTTATCTTCGGGATTCCGGGGAGCTGTGTTTT.